This T cell receptor (beta chain) was profiled in a study of blood T cell repertoires in COVID-19. Study information: Donors in the United States, Italy and Spain gave samples during acute or convalescent COVID-19. T cells, B-cell-depleted T cells, or PBMCs provided the cDNA or gDNA that served as material.

J lost 5 bases, V lost 2 bases, and 2 bases had no gene match. The CDR3 loop spans 13 amino acids. The authors' processing: Estimation of nucleated cell counts relied on the amplification of reference gene primers. TCRdb's copy holds only in-frame clones and misses some; the assay was immunoSEQ multiplex PCR. The V and J calls and clone size come from that table; D and trimming were worked out from the DNA. The sample consists of about 190,000 clones, about nine tenths of them appearing once. This receptor was identified in a man aged 65 to 79 with active or convalescent COVID-19. The sequenced material came from peripheral blood. The chain uses TRBV12-3 or TRBV12-4 and TRBJ2-7; 8 bases fit TRBD2. The DNA for the CDR3 is TGTGCCAGCAGTTTACTAGCGGGCCACGAGCAGTACTTC. Amino acids: CASSLLAGHEQYF.